This is a list of T cell receptor beta chains from one sample in a study of OX40 agonist ivuxolimab in advanced cancers. Repertoires were generated with immunoSEQ multiplex PCR, while TCRdb's copy carries only in-frame clones and drops some. Altogether some 30,000 clones are present, roughly 74% being singletons, with the ten largest covering around 11%. Material: CD4+ or CD8+ T cells sorted from blood, obtained in a trial of the OX40 agonist ivuxolimab. These receptors came from an adult with an advanced solid tumor such as melanoma, head and neck, liver or kidney cancer. CDR3s include the opening cysteine and the closing phenylalanine or tryptophan. D genes are given only for firm matches. Clone size is not always given. Where it is, it says once, few, many or a class for expanded clones.

cdr3_nt cdr3_aa v_call d_call j_call clone_size
TGTGCCAGCAGCTTATCTCGAAACTACAATGAGCAGTTCTTC CASSLSRNYNEQFF TRBV11-3 NA TRBJ2-1 NA
TGCAGCGTTGGAGGGGGGGCTGGTCAGCCCCAGCATTTT CSVGGGAGQPQHF TRBV29-1 NA TRBJ1-5 NA
TGTGCCAGTAGTCCCCGAGGCAACCAAGAGACCCAGTACTTC CASSPRGNQETQYF TRBV19 NA TRBJ2-5 NA
TGTGCCAGCAGCCTTAAGGACGGCCCCTACGAGCAGTACTTC CASSLKDGPYEQYF TRBV7-8 NA TRBJ2-7 NA
TGTGCCTGGAACAGGGGTTACGAGCAGTACTTC CAWNRGYEQYF TRBV30 TRBD1 TRBJ2-7 NA
TGTGCCAGCAGCTTAGATCGGGGGGGTGAAAAACTGTTTTTT CASSLDRGGEKLFF TRBV7-9 NA TRBJ1-4 NA
TGTGCCATCAATGACGGACAGGGAGGAGATACGCAGTATTTT CAINDGQGGDTQYF TRBV10-3 TRBD1 TRBJ2-3 NA
TGTGCCAGCAGCTTAGCGTTATTCGAGGGGGCGAGCTACACCTTC CASSLALFEGASYTF TRBV7-9 TRBD1 TRBJ1-2 NA
TGTGCCAGCAGACAGGGGACAGATAATTCACCCCTCCACTTT CASRQGTDNSPLHF TRBV27 TRBD1 TRBJ1-6 few
TGTGCCAGCAGCCCCGGCTATGGCTACACCTTC CASSPGYGYTF TRBV7-2 NA TRBJ1-2 NA
TGTGCCAGCAGAAGTGATTCACCCCTCCACTTT CASRSDSPLHF TRBV28 NA TRBJ1-6 NA
TGTGCCAGCAGTTCGTCCGGAAACTATGGCTACACCTTC CASSSSGNYGYTF TRBV6-6 NA TRBJ1-2 once
TGTGCCAGCAGTGAAGGACCGGGGGCCATCTATGGCTACACCTTC CASSEGPGAIYGYTF TRBV6-4 NA TRBJ1-2 few
TGTGCCAGCAACGGACGGCACTCCTACGAGCAGTACTTC CASNGRHSYEQYF TRBV27 NA TRBJ2-7 few
TGTGCCAGCAGCAAGATACAGGGAGCCCAAGAGACCCAGTACTTC CASSKIQGAQETQYF TRBV9 NA TRBJ2-5 NA
TGCGCCAGCAGCATCCGACTGGGCTCTGGGGCCAACGTCCTGACTTTC CASSIRLGSGANVLTF TRBV5-1 NA TRBJ2-6 NA
TGTGCCAGCACCTCTGGGACAGGGAACAATGAGCAGTTCTTC CASTSGTGNNEQFF TRBV7-9 TRBD1 TRBJ2-1 once
TGTGCCAGCAGCTTAGGTAGACAGTACACTGAAGCTTTCTTT CASSLGRQYTEAFF TRBV7-3 NA TRBJ1-1 NA
TGTGCCAGCAGTTCGCCGGGACAGGGCCTTTCGCTGTTTTTT CASSSPGQGLSLFF TRBV27 TRBD1 TRBJ1-4 NA
TGTGCCACTAACTCTGGACAGGGGATTCAGCCCCAGCATTTT CATNSGQGIQPQHF TRBV19 TRBD1 TRBJ1-5 NA
TGTGCCAGCAGCCAAGTCTTCACAGGGAGGGCTGAAGCTTTCTTT CASSQVFTGRAEAFF TRBV4-2 NA TRBJ1-1 few
TGTGCCAGCAGCTACGACGAAGGCGAAAAACTGTTTTTT CASSYDEGEKLFF TRBV5-6 NA TRBJ1-4 NA
TGTGCCAGCAGCGAAAGACAAAGCGGGGGAACAGATACGCAGTATTTT CASSERQSGGTDTQYF TRBV4-2 TRBD2 TRBJ2-3 NA
TGTGCCAGCAGTTACCTTGGGGGCAATAAGGATGGCTACACCTTC CASSYLGGNKDGYTF TRBV6-5 NA TRBJ1-2 NA